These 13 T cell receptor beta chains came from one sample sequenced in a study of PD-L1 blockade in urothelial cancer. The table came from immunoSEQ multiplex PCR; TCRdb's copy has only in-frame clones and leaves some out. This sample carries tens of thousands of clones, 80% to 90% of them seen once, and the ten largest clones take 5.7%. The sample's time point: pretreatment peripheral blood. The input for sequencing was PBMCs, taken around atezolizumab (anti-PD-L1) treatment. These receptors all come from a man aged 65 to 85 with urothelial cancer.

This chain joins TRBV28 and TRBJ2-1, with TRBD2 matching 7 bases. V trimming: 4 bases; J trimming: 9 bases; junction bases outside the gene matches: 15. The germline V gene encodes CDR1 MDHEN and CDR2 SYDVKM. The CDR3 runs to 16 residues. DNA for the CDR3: TGTGCCAGCAGTTCCCCCGCCAGGTGGGGGGGAGGTGAGCAGTTCTTC. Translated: CASSSPARWGGGEQFF. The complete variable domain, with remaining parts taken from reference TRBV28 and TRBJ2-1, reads DVKVTQSSRYLVKRTGEKVFLECVQDMDHENMFWYRQDPGLGLRLIYFSYDVKMKEKGDIPEGYSVSREKKERFSLILESASTNQTSMYLCASSSPARWGGGEQFFGPGTRLTVL.

The CDR3 nucleotides read TGCAGCGTTGAAGACAGGGGGTCCACCTACAATGAGCAGTTCTTC. It yields the protein CSVEDRGSTYNEQFF. V and J are TRBV29-1 and TRBJ2-1; 7 nucleotides align to TRBD1. CDR1 and CDR2 (germline): SQVTM, ANQGSEA. Germline trimming cut 0 bases from V and 2 bases from J; bases unmatched to any gene: 4. CDR3 length equals 15 residues.

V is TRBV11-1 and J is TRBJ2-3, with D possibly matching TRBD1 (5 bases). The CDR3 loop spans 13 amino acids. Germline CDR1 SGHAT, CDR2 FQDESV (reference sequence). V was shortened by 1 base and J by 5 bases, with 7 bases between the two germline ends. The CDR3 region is CASSLDRLDTQYF. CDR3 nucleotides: TGTGCCAGCAGCTTAGACAGGCTAGATACGCAGTATTTT.

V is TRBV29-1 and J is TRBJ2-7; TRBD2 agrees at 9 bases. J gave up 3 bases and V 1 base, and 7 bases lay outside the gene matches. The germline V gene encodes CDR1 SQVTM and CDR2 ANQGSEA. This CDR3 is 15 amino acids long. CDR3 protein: CSVEVDSGRYYEQYF. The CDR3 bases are TGCAGCGTTGAAGTCGATAGCGGGAGATACTACGAGCAGTACTTC.

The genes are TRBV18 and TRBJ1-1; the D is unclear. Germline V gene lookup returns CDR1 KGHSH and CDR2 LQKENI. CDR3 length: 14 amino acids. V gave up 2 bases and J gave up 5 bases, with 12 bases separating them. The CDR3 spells CASSPERGSTEAFF. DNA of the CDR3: TGTGCCAGCTCACCAGAGAGAGGAAGTACTGAAGCTTTCTTT.

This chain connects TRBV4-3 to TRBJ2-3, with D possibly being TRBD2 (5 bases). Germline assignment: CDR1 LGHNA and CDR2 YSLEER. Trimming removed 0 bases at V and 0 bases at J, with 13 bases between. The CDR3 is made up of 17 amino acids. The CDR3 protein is CASSQDLRQRSTDTQYF. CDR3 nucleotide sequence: TGCGCCAGCAGCCAAGATTTACGCCAGCGGAGCACAGATACGCAGTATTTT.

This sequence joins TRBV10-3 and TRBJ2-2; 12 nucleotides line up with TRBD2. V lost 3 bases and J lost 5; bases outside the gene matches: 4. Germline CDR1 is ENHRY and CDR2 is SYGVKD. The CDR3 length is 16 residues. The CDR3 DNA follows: TGTGCCATCAGTGACCGGACTAGCGGGGAGACCGGGGAGCTGTTTTTT. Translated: CAISDRTSGETGELFF.

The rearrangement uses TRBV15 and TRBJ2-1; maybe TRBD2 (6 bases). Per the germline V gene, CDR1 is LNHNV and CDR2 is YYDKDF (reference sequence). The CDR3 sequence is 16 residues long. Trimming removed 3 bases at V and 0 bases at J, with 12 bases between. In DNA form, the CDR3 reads TGTGCCACCAGCAGGAGACTAGGGAGCTCCTACAATGAGCAGTTCTTC. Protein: CATSRRLGSSYNEQFF.

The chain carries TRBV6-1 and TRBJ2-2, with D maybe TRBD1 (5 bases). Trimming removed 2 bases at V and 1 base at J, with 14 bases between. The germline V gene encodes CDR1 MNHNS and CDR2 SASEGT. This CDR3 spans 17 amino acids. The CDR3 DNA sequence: TGTGCCAGCAGTGAAAAGGCAGGGTGGGGGAACACCGGGGAGCTGTTTTTT. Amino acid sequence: CASSEKAGWGNTGELFF.

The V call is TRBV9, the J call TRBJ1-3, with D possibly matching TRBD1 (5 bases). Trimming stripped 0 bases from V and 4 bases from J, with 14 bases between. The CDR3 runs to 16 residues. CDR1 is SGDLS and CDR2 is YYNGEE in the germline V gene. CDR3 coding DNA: TGTGCCAGCAGCGTAGAACGGGGGTTTGTAGGAAACACCATATATTTT. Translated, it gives CASSVERGFVGNTIYF.

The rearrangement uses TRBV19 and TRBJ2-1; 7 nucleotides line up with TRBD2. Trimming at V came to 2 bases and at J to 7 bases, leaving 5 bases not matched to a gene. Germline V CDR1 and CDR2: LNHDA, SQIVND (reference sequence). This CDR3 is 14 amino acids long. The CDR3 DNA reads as TGTGCCAGTAGTATAACGGGAGGAAGGAATGAGCAGTTCTTC. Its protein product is CASSITGGRNEQFF. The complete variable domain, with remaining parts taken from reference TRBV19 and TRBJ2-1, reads DGGITQSPKYLFRKEGQNVTLSCEQNLNHDAMYWYRQDPGQGLRLIYYSQIVNDFQKGDIAEGYSVSREKKESFPLTVTSAQKNPTAFYLCASSITGGRNEQFFGPGTRLTVL.

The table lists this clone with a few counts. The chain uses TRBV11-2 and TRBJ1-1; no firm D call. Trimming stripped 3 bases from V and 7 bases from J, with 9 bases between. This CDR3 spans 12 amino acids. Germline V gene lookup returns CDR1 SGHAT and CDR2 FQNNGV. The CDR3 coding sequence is TGTGCCAGCAGCTTTGCGTCATATGAAGCTTTCTTT. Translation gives CASSFASYEAFF. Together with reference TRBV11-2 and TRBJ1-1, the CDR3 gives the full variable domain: EAGVAQSPRYKIIEKRQSVAFWCNPISGHATLYWYQQILGQGPKLLIQFQNNGVVDDSQLPKDRFSAERLKGVDSTLKIQPAKLEDSAVYLCASSFASYEAFFGQGTRLTVV.

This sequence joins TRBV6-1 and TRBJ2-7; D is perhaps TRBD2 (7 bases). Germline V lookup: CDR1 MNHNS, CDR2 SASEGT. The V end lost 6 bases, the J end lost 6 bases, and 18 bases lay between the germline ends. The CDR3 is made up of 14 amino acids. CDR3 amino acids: CASREGGFEGEQYF. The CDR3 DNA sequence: TGTGCCAGCAGAGAGGGGGGGTTCGAGGGCGAGCAGTACTTC.